These T cell receptor beta chains were read from a single sample in a study of cytomegalovirus exposure and HLA in healthy donors. Some clones are missing from TCRdb's copy, which holds only in-frame ones; the method was immunoSEQ multiplex PCR. The table records roughly 120,000 clones, roughly three quarters of them present only once. Sequenced: PBMCs. These receptors originate from a woman aged 18-29 years in good health and CMV-seronegative. CDR3s include the opening cysteine and the closing phenylalanine or tryptophan. The order of the fields is CDR3 DNA, CDR3 protein, J gene, D gene, V gene, clone size. The D gene is left open where the match is weak. The size of a clone is reported for some rows only, either as once, few or many, or as a class for expanded clones.

CDR3 DNA: TGCGCCAGCAGCTTGGAAGGGGATATTAATGAAAAACTGTTTTTT
CDR3 protein: CASSLEGDINEKLFF
J gene: TRBJ1-4
D gene: -
V gene: TRBV5-1
clone size: -

CDR3 DNA: TGTGCCAGCAGCTTAGCGGAGGGATCGTACACCGGGGAGCTGTTTTTT
CDR3 protein: CASSLAEGSYTGELFF
J gene: TRBJ2-2
D gene: -
V gene: TRBV7-9
clone size: -

CDR3 DNA: TGTGCCAGCAGCTCCTTTAGCGGGGGGAGGTACGAGCAGTACTTC
CDR3 protein: CASSSFSGGRYEQYF
J gene: TRBJ2-7
D gene: TRBD2
V gene: TRBV7-9
clone size: once

CDR3 DNA: TGTGCCAGCAGACAGGGGATACATGGCTACACCTTC
CDR3 protein: CASRQGIHGYTF
J gene: TRBJ1-2
D gene: TRBD1
V gene: TRBV28
clone size: -

CDR3 DNA: TGTGCCAGCAGTTACGTAGGACAGGGGCCCACAGATACGCAGTATTTT
CDR3 protein: CASSYVGQGPTDTQYF
J gene: TRBJ2-3
D gene: TRBD1
V gene: TRBV6-6
clone size: once

CDR3 DNA: TGCGCCAGCAGCTCCTCCTCCCCGAACACCGGGGAGCTGTTTTTT
CDR3 protein: CASSSSSPNTGELFF
J gene: TRBJ2-2
D gene: -
V gene: TRBV5-1
clone size: -

CDR3 DNA: TGTGCCAGCAGTCCCCAGGGGGCGGTTTTTGAGCCCCAGCATTTT
CDR3 protein: CASSPQGAVFEPQHF
J gene: TRBJ1-5
D gene: TRBD1
V gene: TRBV27
clone size: -

CDR3 DNA: TGTGCCAGCAGTTACAAGGGGGCCTTTGGAGGCTACACCTTC
CDR3 protein: CASSYKGAFGGYTF
J gene: TRBJ1-2
D gene: TRBD1
V gene: TRBV6-6
clone size: -

CDR3 DNA: TGTGCCTGGAGTGGAGGACAGGGGAATCAGCCCCAGCATTTT
CDR3 protein: CAWSGGQGNQPQHF
J gene: TRBJ1-5
D gene: TRBD1
V gene: TRBV30
clone size: -

CDR3 DNA: TGTGCCAGCAGGGGGGGACCAGCCCACGGGGAGACCCAGTACTTC
CDR3 protein: CASRGGPAHGETQYF
J gene: TRBJ2-5
D gene: -
V gene: TRBV6-1
clone size: -

CDR3 DNA: TGTGCCATCAGTGCACAGGGGGACTCCTACGAGCAGTACTTC
CDR3 protein: CAISAQGDSYEQYF
J gene: TRBJ2-7
D gene: TRBD1
V gene: TRBV10-3
clone size: -

CDR3 DNA: TGTGCCAGCAGCACAGGGACAGGGCTTGGTAATTCACCCCTCCACTTT
CDR3 protein: CASSTGTGLGNSPLHF
J gene: TRBJ1-6
D gene: TRBD1
V gene: TRBV7-9
clone size: -

CDR3 DNA: TGTGCCAGCAGTTGGCCGGGGGGCCCTGGCTACACCTTC
CDR3 protein: CASSWPGGPGYTF
J gene: TRBJ1-2
D gene: -
V gene: TRBV6-5
clone size: -

CDR3 DNA: TGCGCCAGCAGCTTGTTCACCCCAGAGAACACTGAAGCTTTCTTT
CDR3 protein: CASSLFTPENTEAFF
J gene: TRBJ1-1
D gene: -
V gene: TRBV5-1
clone size: -

CDR3 DNA: TGTGCCAGCAGTGTAGGGGTTTCTAGACCCTACGAGCAGTACTTC
CDR3 protein: CASSVGVSRPYEQYF
J gene: TRBJ2-7
D gene: -
V gene: TRBV25-1
clone size: -

CDR3 DNA: TGTGCCAGCAACCCGGAGGGGTCCATATATAGCAATCAGCCCCAGCATTTT
CDR3 protein: CASNPEGSIYSNQPQHF
J gene: TRBJ1-5
D gene: -
V gene: TRBV28
clone size: once

CDR3 DNA: TGTGCCAGCAGCCAGGCCCTAGCGGGTAACACCGGGGAGCTGTTTTTT
CDR3 protein: CASSQALAGNTGELFF
J gene: TRBJ2-2
D gene: TRBD2
V gene: TRBV4-2
clone size: few

CDR3 DNA: TGCGCCAGCAATATCACATTCTCTGGAAACACCATATATTTT
CDR3 protein: CASNITFSGNTIYF
J gene: TRBJ1-3
D gene: -
V gene: TRBV5-1
clone size: -

CDR3 DNA: TGCGCCAGCAGCTTGGACGCGGGGGTATTCACAGATACGCAGTATTTT
CDR3 protein: CASSLDAGVFTDTQYF
J gene: TRBJ2-3
D gene: TRBD2
V gene: TRBV5-1
clone size: -

CDR3 DNA: TGTGCCAGCAGTGAAGACAGCGGGATCTATGGCTACACCTTC
CDR3 protein: CASSEDSGIYGYTF
J gene: TRBJ1-2
D gene: -
V gene: TRBV2
clone size: few

CDR3 DNA: TGTGCCAGCAGCGTAGCTCCACGCGGGGGGGCGTACACCGGGGAGCTGTTTTTT
CDR3 protein: CASSVAPRGGAYTGELFF
J gene: TRBJ2-2
D gene: TRBD2
V gene: TRBV9
clone size: -

CDR3 DNA: TGTGCCAGCTCACCAACGGAGGGCTATGGCTACACCTTC
CDR3 protein: CASSPTEGYGYTF
J gene: TRBJ1-2
D gene: -
V gene: TRBV18
clone size: -

CDR3 DNA: TGTGCCAGCAGCCAAGATTACGATTCAGTAACTAACTATGGCTACACCTTC
CDR3 protein: CASSQDYDSVTNYGYTF
J gene: TRBJ1-2
D gene: -
V gene: TRBV4-2
clone size: -

CDR3 DNA: TGCGCCAGCAGTGAGTCGGGGCGCGGTGAAGCTTTCTTT
CDR3 protein: CASSESGRGEAFF
J gene: TRBJ1-1
D gene: -
V gene: TRBV10-2
clone size: -

CDR3 DNA: TGTGCCTGGAGTGTCGAGGCAGGGGAGACCCAGTACTTC
CDR3 protein: CAWSVEAGETQYF
J gene: TRBJ2-5
D gene: -
V gene: TRBV30
clone size: -

CDR3 DNA: TGCGCCAGCAGCTTGGTGGACAGTGGCTACGAGCAGTACTTC
CDR3 protein: CASSLVDSGYEQYF
J gene: TRBJ2-7
D gene: -
V gene: TRBV5-1
clone size: -

CDR3 DNA: TGTGCCAGCAGGGGGAGAGGGGGAGAAAACACCATATATTTT
CDR3 protein: CASRGRGGENTIYF
J gene: TRBJ1-3
D gene: -
V gene: TRBV6-5
clone size: -

CDR3 DNA: TGTGCCAGCAGCCCTCGAGGAGAGCAAGAGACCCAGTACTTC
CDR3 protein: CASSPRGEQETQYF
J gene: TRBJ2-5
D gene: -
V gene: TRBV4-2
clone size: few

CDR3 DNA: TGTGCCAGCAGTGGCCTAGCGGGGATTGATGAGCAGTTCTTC
CDR3 protein: CASSGLAGIDEQFF
J gene: TRBJ2-1
D gene: TRBD2
V gene: TRBV6-1
clone size: -

CDR3 DNA: TGTGCCAGCAGTTTAATAGGGGGACGCACAGATACGCAGTATTTT
CDR3 protein: CASSLIGGRTDTQYF
J gene: TRBJ2-3
D gene: -
V gene: TRBV28
clone size: -

CDR3 DNA: TGTGCCAGCGGGGAAGGGGAATCCTACGAGCAGTACTTC
CDR3 protein: CASGEGESYEQYF
J gene: TRBJ2-7
D gene: -
V gene: TRBV7-6
clone size: once

CDR3 DNA: TGTGCCAGCAGTGAAGCGCTGGGGGGTTCCCAGGGCTATGGCTACACCTTC
CDR3 protein: CASSEALGGSQGYGYTF
J gene: TRBJ1-2
D gene: -
V gene: TRBV6-1
clone size: -

CDR3 DNA: TGTGCCAGCAGTGGACGGAGTACCATCGACTCGATCCGGGACTACGAGCAGTACTTC
CDR3 protein: CASSGRSTIDSIRDYEQYF
J gene: TRBJ2-7
D gene: -
V gene: TRBV2
clone size: -

CDR3 DNA: TGTGCCAGCAGTTTGTCCCTCACAGATACGCAGTATTTT
CDR3 protein: CASSLSLTDTQYF
J gene: TRBJ2-3
D gene: -
V gene: TRBV28
clone size: -

CDR3 DNA: TGCGCCAGCAGCCAAGCCTCGGGCAGGGTGGCAGATACGCAGTATTTT
CDR3 protein: CASSQASGRVADTQYF
J gene: TRBJ2-3
D gene: -
V gene: TRBV4-1
clone size: -

CDR3 DNA: TGTGCCAGCAGCTCGGACAGGACCGCTGAAGCTTTCTTT
CDR3 protein: CASSSDRTAEAFF
J gene: TRBJ1-1
D gene: TRBD1
V gene: TRBV11-1
clone size: -

CDR3 DNA: TGTGCCACCAGCAGCCAAACGTCCGGGACAGGGGTTTTC
CDR3 protein: CATSSQTSGTGVF
J gene: TRBJ2-7
D gene: TRBD1
V gene: TRBV15
clone size: -

CDR3 DNA: TGTGCCCATGGCGAGGGCCTTACGCGTGGCTACACCTTC
CDR3 protein: CAHGEGLTRGYTF
J gene: TRBJ1-2
D gene: -
V gene: TRBV6-1
clone size: -

CDR3 DNA: TGTGCCAGTAGTATCTCGGCCACGGGAGAGACCCAGTACTTC
CDR3 protein: CASSISATGETQYF
J gene: TRBJ2-5
D gene: -
V gene: TRBV19
clone size: once

CDR3 DNA: TGCGCCAGCAGCGGACGACTAGCGGGCACGTTCCTCTCCTACAATGAGCAGTTCTTC
CDR3 protein: CASSGRLAGTFLSYNEQFF
J gene: TRBJ2-1
D gene: TRBD2
V gene: TRBV5-1
clone size: -

CDR3 DNA: TGCGCCAGCATGACCGGGACAGGGGACTACGAGCAGTACTTC
CDR3 protein: CASMTGTGDYEQYF
J gene: TRBJ2-7
D gene: TRBD1
V gene: TRBV5-1
clone size: -

CDR3 DNA: TGTGCCAGCAGCCCAACGACAGGCGGCACTGAAGCTTTCTTT
CDR3 protein: CASSPTTGGTEAFF
J gene: TRBJ1-1
D gene: -
V gene: TRBV11-2
clone size: -

CDR3 DNA: TGTGCCAGCAGTGAAGCGGTATCAACAGGTCTAGGCAATCAGCCCCAGCATTTT
CDR3 protein: CASSEAVSTGLGNQPQHF
J gene: TRBJ1-5
D gene: -
V gene: TRBV6-1
clone size: -

CDR3 DNA: TGTGCCAGCAGCCCCTCGTCGACAGGGGGCTTCGCCGGGGAGCTGTTTTTT
CDR3 protein: CASSPSSTGGFAGELFF
J gene: TRBJ2-2
D gene: TRBD1
V gene: TRBV9
clone size: -

CDR3 DNA: TGTGCCAGCAGTTTCTATGGGTCTCGGGGAGATACGCAGTATTTT
CDR3 protein: CASSFYGSRGDTQYF
J gene: TRBJ2-3
D gene: -
V gene: TRBV28
clone size: once

CDR3 DNA: TGCAGCGTTGAAAGTGATAGTAACACCTTC
CDR3 protein: CSVESDSNTF
J gene: TRBJ1-2
D gene: -
V gene: TRBV29-1
clone size: -

CDR3 DNA: TGTGCCAGCACCGCGGGGGGGCTTAGGACCGGGGAGCTGTTTTTT
CDR3 protein: CASTAGGLRTGELFF
J gene: TRBJ2-2
D gene: TRBD2
V gene: TRBV7-9
clone size: -

CDR3 DNA: TGTGCCAGCAGCTTCCCCGGGAACACTGAAGCTTTCTTT
CDR3 protein: CASSFPGNTEAFF
J gene: TRBJ1-1
D gene: -
V gene: TRBV7-2
clone size: -

CDR3 DNA: TGTGCCAGCAGCCCAACAGGGGACGTCTATGGCTACACCTTC
CDR3 protein: CASSPTGDVYGYTF
J gene: TRBJ1-2
D gene: TRBD1
V gene: TRBV28
clone size: -

CDR3 DNA: TGTGGGACTACAGGGGTTGGTTCGACTGAAGCTTTCTTT
CDR3 protein: CGTTGVGSTEAFF
J gene: TRBJ1-1
D gene: TRBD1
V gene: TRBV30
clone size: -

CDR3 DNA: TGTGCCTGGGGGACAGAGTCTCGGGGCTACACCTTC
CDR3 protein: CAWGTESRGYTF
J gene: TRBJ1-2
D gene: TRBD1
V gene: TRBV30
clone size: -

CDR3 DNA: TGTGCCAGCCTTACGATTCCCCCGACGGCGGGGAACACTGAAGCTTTCTTT
CDR3 protein: CASLTIPPTAGNTEAFF
J gene: TRBJ1-1
D gene: -
V gene: TRBV7-8
clone size: -

CDR3 DNA: TGTGCTAGCAGCCCCTTGACAGGGAGCACTGAAGCTTTCTTT
CDR3 protein: CASSPLTGSTEAFF
J gene: TRBJ1-1
D gene: TRBD1
V gene: TRBV7-7
clone size: -

CDR3 DNA: TGTGCCAGCAGCCCGCCCCCGGGACAGGGTCAACATCAGCCCCAGCATTTT
CDR3 protein: CASSPPPGQGQHQPQHF
J gene: TRBJ1-5
D gene: TRBD1
V gene: TRBV7-9
clone size: -

CDR3 DNA: TGTGCCAGCAGCTTGGAGCGGGGCTCCTACAATGAGCAGTTCTTC
CDR3 protein: CASSLERGSYNEQFF
J gene: TRBJ2-1
D gene: TRBD2
V gene: TRBV7-2
clone size: -

CDR3 DNA: TGTGCCGGATCGACAGGGGGTAGCAATCAGCCCCAGCATTTT
CDR3 protein: CAGSTGGSNQPQHF
J gene: TRBJ1-5
D gene: TRBD1
V gene: TRBV28
clone size: -

CDR3 DNA: TGTGCCAGCAGCCAAGATGTAATCTATGGCTACACCTTC
CDR3 protein: CASSQDVIYGYTF
J gene: TRBJ1-2
D gene: -
V gene: TRBV14
clone size: -

CDR3 DNA: TGTGCCTGGAGTGCGGGGATGGGATACGAGCAGTACTTC
CDR3 protein: CAWSAGMGYEQYF
J gene: TRBJ2-7
D gene: -
V gene: TRBV30
clone size: -

CDR3 DNA: TGTGCCAGCAGCTGGGACAGGGGGTGGCAAGAGACCCAGTACTTC
CDR3 protein: CASSWDRGWQETQYF
J gene: TRBJ2-5
D gene: TRBD1
V gene: TRBV5-4
clone size: once

CDR3 DNA: TGCGCCAGCAGCCCAACAGGGAGAGGGGGGAACACTGAAGCTTTCTTT
CDR3 protein: CASSPTGRGGNTEAFF
J gene: TRBJ1-1
D gene: -
V gene: TRBV5-1
clone size: -